This is a list of T cell receptor beta chains from one sample in a study of OX40 agonist ivuxolimab in advanced cancers. Profiling relied on immunoSEQ multiplex PCR, and the TCRdb table lists in-frame clones only, not all of them. The table lists 100,000 or so clones, 90% of them singletons. Sequenced here: CD4+ or CD8+ T cells sorted from blood, sampled in a trial of the OX40 agonist ivuxolimab. Receptors were obtained from an adult with an advanced solid tumor such as melanoma, head and neck, liver or kidney cancer. The CDR3 runs from the conserved cysteine through the conserved F or W. D genes are given only for firm matches. For some rows the clone size is stated as once, few or many, or as a class when expanded; others skip it.

CDR3 protein,CDR3 DNA,clone size,D gene,V gene,J gene
CASSLGRPGTYEQYF,TGTGCCAGCAGCCTGGGGCGTCCGGGCACCTACGAGCAGTACTTC,NA,NA,TRBV5-4,TRBJ2-7
CASSYYTDTGYGYTF,TGTGCCAGCAGTTACTACACGGACACAGGGTATGGCTACACCTTC,once,NA,TRBV6-5,TRBJ1-2
CASSPGAAVGTEQFF,TGTGCCAGCAGCCCCGGGGCCGCCGTCGGAACAGAGCAGTTCTTC,once,NA,TRBV7-2,TRBJ2-1
CASSQVQGAAYEQYF,TGCGCCAGCAGCCAAGTACAGGGGGCCGCCTACGAGCAGTACTTC,NA,TRBD1,TRBV4-3,TRBJ2-7
CASRIGGSGGSSYNEQFF,TGTGCCAGCAGAATAGGGGGTTCTGGGGGGAGCTCCTACAATGAGCAGTTCTTC,NA,NA,TRBV2,TRBJ2-1
CASSPKPGLAVNTGELFF,TGTGCCAGCTCACCTAAACCGGGACTAGCGGTTAACACCGGGGAGCTGTTTTTT,NA,TRBD2,TRBV18,TRBJ2-2
CSVDQGAGSETQYF,TGCAGCGTTGATCAGGGGGCCGGCTCAGAGACCCAGTACTTC,NA,TRBD1,TRBV29-1,TRBJ2-5
CASSFLAGVSYNEQFF,TGTGCCAGCAGCTTCCTAGCGGGAGTTTCCTACAATGAGCAGTTCTTC,NA,TRBD2,TRBV11-2,TRBJ2-1
CASKGSSIHEQYF,TGTGCCAGCAAAGGGTCCAGCATCCACGAGCAGTACTTC,NA,NA,TRBV28,TRBJ2-7
CASSRSGELFF,TGTGCCAGCTCGCGTTCGGGGGAGCTGTTTTTT,NA,NA,TRBV18,TRBJ2-2
CASSPVLGQGAHEQFF,TGTGCCAGCAGCCCAGTTTTGGGACAGGGGGCTCATGAGCAGTTCTTC,NA,TRBD1,TRBV7-9,TRBJ2-1
CASSLPSGSGNEQFF,TGTGCCAGCAGTTTACCTAGCGGGAGTGGGAATGAGCAGTTCTTC,NA,TRBD2,TRBV28,TRBJ2-1
CATSRTPSGGKETQYF,TGTGCCACCAGCAGGACCCCTAGCGGAGGAAAAGAGACCCAGTACTTC,NA,TRBD2,TRBV15,TRBJ2-5
CASSLARLIGDEQFF,TGCGCCAGCAGCTTAGCACGGCTTATAGGAGATGAGCAGTTCTTC,once,NA,TRBV5-1,TRBJ2-1
CAIRTGETQYF,TGTGCCATCAGGACGGGTGAGACCCAGTACTTC,NA,NA,TRBV10-3,TRBJ2-5
CASSPPVSKNTEAFF,TGTGCCAGCTCACCACCGGTCAGTAAAAACACTGAAGCTTTCTTT,NA,NA,TRBV18,TRBJ1-1
CASSEPGQGADTQYF,TGCGCCAGCAGTGAGCCGGGACAGGGGGCAGATACGCAGTATTTT,few,TRBD1,TRBV10-1,TRBJ2-3
CASSLAGGKNYEQYF,TGTGCCAGCAGTCTAGCGGGAGGGAAGAACTACGAGCAGTACTTC,NA,TRBD2,TRBV28,TRBJ2-7
CATSAGTGVGETQYF,TGTGCCACCAGTGCCGGGACAGGGGTGGGGGAGACCCAGTACTTC,NA,TRBD1,TRBV15,TRBJ2-5
CASSFGQKSEQYF,TGTGCCAGCAGTTTCGGGCAGAAATCCGAGCAGTACTTC,NA,NA,TRBV28,TRBJ2-7
CASSFNTGTGGSYEQYF,TGTGCCAGCAGCTTTAATACCGGGACAGGGGGTTCCTACGAGCAGTACTTC,NA,TRBD1,TRBV11-2,TRBJ2-7
CSAREETQYF,TGCAGTGCTAGAGAAGAGACCCAGTACTTC,NA,NA,TRBV20-1,TRBJ2-5
CASSLQRGFEQFF,TGCGCCAGCAGCCTCCAGCGTGGGTTTGAGCAGTTCTTC,NA,NA,TRBV4-3,TRBJ2-1
CASSIGGDRRLTDTQYF,TGTGCCAGTAGTATAGGGGGGGACAGAAGACTCACAGATACGCAGTATTTT,once,NA,TRBV19,TRBJ2-3
CASSLVGGGYEQYF,TGTGCCAGCAGCTTAGTTGGAGGGGGTTACGAGCAGTACTTC,NA,NA,TRBV11-2,TRBJ2-7
CASSPLQGLAGGPKGDTQYF,TGTGCCAGCTCACCACTTCAGGGACTAGCGGGAGGGCCTAAGGGAGATACGCAGTATTTT,NA,TRBD2,TRBV18,TRBJ2-3
CASSRAGVGEQYF,TGTGCCAGCAGTAGGGCGGGAGTTGGTGAGCAGTACTTC,NA,TRBD2,TRBV28,TRBJ2-7
CASSLTRADTQYF,TGTGCCAGCAGCTTAACTAGGGCAGATACGCAGTATTTT,NA,NA,TRBV7-2,TRBJ2-3
CASSRNPGNTEAFF,TGTGCCAGCAGTCGAAATCCAGGGAACACTGAAGCTTTCTTT,NA,NA,TRBV6-5,TRBJ1-1
CAWSALRVNEQYF,TGTGCCTGGAGTGCTCTCAGGGTCAACGAGCAGTACTTC,NA,NA,TRBV30,TRBJ2-7
CASSLSRTSGSPNSYEQYF,TGTGCCAGCAGTTTATCTCGGACTAGCGGGAGTCCGAACTCCTACGAGCAGTACTTC,once,TRBD2,TRBV28,TRBJ2-7
CASNPFGVGTEAFF,TGTGCCAGCAACCCCTTCGGGGTCGGCACTGAAGCTTTCTTT,NA,NA,TRBV6-1,TRBJ1-1
CASSYDGNQPQHF,TGTGCCAGCAGTTACGACGGCAATCAGCCCCAGCATTTT,NA,NA,TRBV6-5,TRBJ1-5
CASSQGLQETQYF,TGTGCCAGCAGCCAAGGGTTGCAAGAGACCCAGTACTTC,once,NA,TRBV14,TRBJ2-5
CASSSGAGDSVEQFF,TGTGCCAGTAGTTCGGGGGCTGGGGACAGCGTCGAGCAGTTCTTC,NA,NA,TRBV19,TRBJ2-1
CASSEAGYEAFF,TGTGCCAGCAGTGAAGCAGGGTATGAAGCTTTCTTT,NA,NA,TRBV6-1,TRBJ1-1
CAISDRVNTEAFF,TGTGCCATCAGTGACAGGGTGAACACTGAAGCTTTCTTT,NA,NA,TRBV10-3,TRBJ1-1
CASSSGGSLAATGELFF,TGTGCCAGCAGCTCAGGGGGCAGTCTAGCGGCTACCGGGGAGCTGTTTTTT,NA,NA,TRBV7-2,TRBJ2-2
CASSLELAGEQYF,TGCGCCAGCAGCTTGGAACTAGCGGGGGAGCAGTACTTC,NA,TRBD2,TRBV5-1,TRBJ2-7
CASNTGTGGGNQPQHF,TGTGCCAGTAACACCGGGACAGGGGGCGGAAATCAGCCCCAGCATTTT,NA,TRBD1,TRBV19,TRBJ1-5
CASPPGGKTDGYTF,TGTGCCTCCCCCCCAGGGGGGAAGACAGATGGCTACACCTTC,NA,TRBD1,TRBV30,TRBJ1-2
CASSNLRVSGTGELFF,TGTGCCAGTAGTAATCTGAGGGTCAGTGGGACGGGGGAGCTGTTTTTT,NA,NA,TRBV19,TRBJ2-2
CATSREPEETQYF,TGTGCCACCAGCAGAGAGCCGGAAGAGACCCAGTACTTC,NA,NA,TRBV15,TRBJ2-5
CATAWRQGADTQYF,TGTGCCACCGCCTGGAGGCAGGGGGCTGATACGCAGTATTTT,NA,NA,TRBV21-1,TRBJ2-3
CAITGTRREKLFF,TGTGCCATCACCGGCACGCGACGGGAAAAACTGTTTTTT,NA,NA,TRBV6-1,TRBJ1-4